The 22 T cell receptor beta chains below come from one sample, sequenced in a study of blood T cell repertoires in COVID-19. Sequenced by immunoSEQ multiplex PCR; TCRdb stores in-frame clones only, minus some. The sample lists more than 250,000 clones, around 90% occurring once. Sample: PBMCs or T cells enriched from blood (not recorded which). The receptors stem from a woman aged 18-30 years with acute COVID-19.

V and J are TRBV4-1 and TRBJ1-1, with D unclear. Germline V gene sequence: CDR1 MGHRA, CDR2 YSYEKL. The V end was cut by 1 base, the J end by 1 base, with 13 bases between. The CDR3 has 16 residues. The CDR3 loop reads CASSQATQDANTEAFF. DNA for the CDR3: TGCGCCAGCAGCCAAGCAACTCAGGATGCGAACACTGAAGCTTTCTTT.

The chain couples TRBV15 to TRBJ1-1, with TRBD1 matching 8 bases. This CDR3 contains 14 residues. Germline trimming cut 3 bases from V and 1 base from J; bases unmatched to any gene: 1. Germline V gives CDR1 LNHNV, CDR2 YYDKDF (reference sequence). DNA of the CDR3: TGTGCCACCAGCAGTGGACAGGGGAACACTGAAGCTTTCTTT. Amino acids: CATSSGQGNTEAFF.

The CDR3 DNA is TGTGCCGGGGACCTTGGCGGGCAAGAGACCCAGTACTTC. Translation: CAGDLGGQETQYF. The chain combines TRBV30 with TRBJ2-5; possibly TRBD1 or TRBD2 for D (5 bases each). CDR1 GTSNPN and CDR2 SVGIG come from the germline V gene (reference sequence). Trimming shortened V by 8 bases and J by 2 bases, and 15 bases separated the two germline ends. The CDR3 extends over 13 amino acids.

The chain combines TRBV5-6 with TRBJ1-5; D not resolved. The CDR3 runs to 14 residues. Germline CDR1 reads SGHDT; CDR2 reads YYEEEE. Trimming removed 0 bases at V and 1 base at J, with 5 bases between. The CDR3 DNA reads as TGTGCCAGCAGCTTGGGGCAAAGCAATCAGCCCCAGCATTTT. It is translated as CASSLGQSNQPQHF. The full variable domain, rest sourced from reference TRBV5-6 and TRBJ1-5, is DAGVTQSPTHLIKTRGQQVTLRCSPKSGHDTVSWYQQALGQGPQFIFQYYEEEERQRGNFPDRFSGHQFPNYSSELNVNALLLGDSALYLCASSLGQSNQPQHFGDGTRLSIL.

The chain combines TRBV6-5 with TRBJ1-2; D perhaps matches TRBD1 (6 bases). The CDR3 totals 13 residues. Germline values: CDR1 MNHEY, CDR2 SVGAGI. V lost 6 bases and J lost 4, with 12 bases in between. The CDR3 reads CASSPGVIYGYTF. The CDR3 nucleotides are TGTGCCAGCAGCCCAGGGGTAATCTATGGCTACACCTTC.

The DNA of the CDR3 is TGCGCCAGCAGTGAGTCGGACAGCCACAATCAGCCCCAGCATTTT. It is translated as CASSESDSHNQPQHF. This chain links TRBV10-2 with TRBJ1-5; a possible D gene is TRBD1 (6 bases). The CDR3 is 15 residues long. The germline gives CDR1 WSHSY, CDR2 SAAADI. Trimming shortened V by 0 bases and J by 3 bases, and 9 bases separated the two germline ends.

DNA for the CDR3: TGTGCCAGCTCACCAGTGGCTCACGGGAATTCACCCCTCCACTTT. Protein product: CASSPVAHGNSPLHF. The chain links TRBV18 to TRBJ1-6; D remains unclear. Germline lookup yields CDR1 KGHSH and CDR2 LQKENI. The CDR3 has 15 amino acids. V dropped 2 bases and J dropped 7 bases, with 12 bases sitting between them.

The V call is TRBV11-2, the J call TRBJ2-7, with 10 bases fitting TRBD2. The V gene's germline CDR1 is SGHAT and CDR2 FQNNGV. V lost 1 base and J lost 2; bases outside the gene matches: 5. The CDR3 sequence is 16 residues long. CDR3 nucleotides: TGTGCCAGCAGCTTAGCTCGACTAGCGGGTACCTACGAGCAGTACTTC. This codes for CASSLARLAGTYEQYF. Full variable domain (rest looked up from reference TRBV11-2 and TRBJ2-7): EAGVAQSPRYKIIEKRQSVAFWCNPISGHATLYWYQQILGQGPKLLIQFQNNGVVDDSQLPKDRFSAERLKGVDSTLKIQPAKLEDSAVYLCASSLARLAGTYEQYFGPGTRLTVT.

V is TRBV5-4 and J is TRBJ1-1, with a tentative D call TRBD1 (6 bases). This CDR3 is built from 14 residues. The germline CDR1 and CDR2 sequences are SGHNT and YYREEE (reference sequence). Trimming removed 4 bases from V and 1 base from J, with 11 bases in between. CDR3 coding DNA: TGTGCCAGCAGCCCGGACAGCACGAACACTGAAGCTTTCTTT. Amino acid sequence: CASSPDSTNTEAFF.

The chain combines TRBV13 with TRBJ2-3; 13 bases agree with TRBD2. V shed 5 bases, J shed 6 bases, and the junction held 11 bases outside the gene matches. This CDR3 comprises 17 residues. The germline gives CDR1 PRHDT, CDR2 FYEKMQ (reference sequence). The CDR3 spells CASSLRLAGGETDTQYF. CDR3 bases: TGTGCCAGCAGCCTTAGACTAGCGGGAGGCGAGACGGATACGCAGTATTTT.

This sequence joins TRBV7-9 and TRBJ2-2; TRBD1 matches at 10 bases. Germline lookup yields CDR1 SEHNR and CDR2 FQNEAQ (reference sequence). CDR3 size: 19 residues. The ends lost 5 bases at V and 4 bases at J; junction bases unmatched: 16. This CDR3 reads CASSDRTGGRLTSTGELFF. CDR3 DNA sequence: TGTGCCAGCAGCGACAGGACAGGGGGTCGGCTAACCTCCACCGGGGAGCTGTTTTTT.

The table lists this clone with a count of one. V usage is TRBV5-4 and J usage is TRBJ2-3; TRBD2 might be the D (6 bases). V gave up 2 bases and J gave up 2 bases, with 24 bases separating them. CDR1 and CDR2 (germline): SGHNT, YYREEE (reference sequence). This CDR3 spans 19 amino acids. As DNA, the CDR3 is TGTGCCAGCAGCTTCCGGTCCAGCGGGCGGCGGCGAGACACAGATACGCAGTATTTT. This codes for CASSFRSSGRRRDTDTQYF.

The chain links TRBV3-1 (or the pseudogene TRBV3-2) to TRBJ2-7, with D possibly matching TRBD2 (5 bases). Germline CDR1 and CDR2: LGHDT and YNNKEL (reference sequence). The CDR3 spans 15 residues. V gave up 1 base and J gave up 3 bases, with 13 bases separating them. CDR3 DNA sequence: TGTGCCAGCAGCCAAGTTCCCGGGATCAACTACGAGCAGTACTTC. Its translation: CASSQVPGINYEQYF.

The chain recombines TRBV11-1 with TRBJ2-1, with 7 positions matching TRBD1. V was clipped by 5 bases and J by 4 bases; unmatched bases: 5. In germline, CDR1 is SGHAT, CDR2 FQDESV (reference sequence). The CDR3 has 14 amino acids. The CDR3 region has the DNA TGTGCCAGCAGCCCAGGGGGTCGTTACAATGAGCAGTTCTTC. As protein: CASSPGGRYNEQFF.

The CDR3 region has the DNA TGTGCCAGCAGCTCCTCGGGGATCTTGGGGACTGAAGCTTTCTTT. It translates to CASSSSGILGTEAFF. The chain combines TRBV13 with TRBJ1-1; D gene ambiguous. The length of the CDR3 is 15 residues. Trimming took 4 bases from V and 5 from J, leaving 17 bases between them. Germline CDR1 and CDR2: PRHDT and FYEKMQ (reference sequence).

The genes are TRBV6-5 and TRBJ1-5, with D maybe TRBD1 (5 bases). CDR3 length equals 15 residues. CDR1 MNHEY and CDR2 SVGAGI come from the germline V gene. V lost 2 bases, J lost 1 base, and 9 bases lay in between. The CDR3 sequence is CASSYGGGSNQPQHF. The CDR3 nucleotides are TGTGCCAGCAGTTACGGCGGGGGGAGCAATCAGCCCCAGCATTTT.

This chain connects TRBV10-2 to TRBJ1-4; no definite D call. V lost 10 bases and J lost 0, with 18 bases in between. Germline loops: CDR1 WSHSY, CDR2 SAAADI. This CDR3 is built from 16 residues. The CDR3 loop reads CATAGEAVATNEKLFF. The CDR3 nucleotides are TGCGCCACCGCCGGCGAAGCGGTAGCAACTAATGAAAAACTGTTTTTT.

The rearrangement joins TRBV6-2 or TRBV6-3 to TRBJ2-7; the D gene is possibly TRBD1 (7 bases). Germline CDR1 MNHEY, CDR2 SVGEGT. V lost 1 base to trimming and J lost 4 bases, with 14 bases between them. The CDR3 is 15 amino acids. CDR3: CASSYFQGGPYEQYF. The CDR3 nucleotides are TGTGCCAGCAGTTACTTCCAGGGGGGCCCTTACGAGCAGTACTTC.

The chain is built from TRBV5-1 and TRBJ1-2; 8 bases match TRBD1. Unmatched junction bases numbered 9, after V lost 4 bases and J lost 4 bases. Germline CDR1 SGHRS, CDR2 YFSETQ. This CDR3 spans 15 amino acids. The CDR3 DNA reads TGCGCCAGCAGCGGACAGGGTAATGTTCGCTATGGCTACACCTTC. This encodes CASSGQGNVRYGYTF.

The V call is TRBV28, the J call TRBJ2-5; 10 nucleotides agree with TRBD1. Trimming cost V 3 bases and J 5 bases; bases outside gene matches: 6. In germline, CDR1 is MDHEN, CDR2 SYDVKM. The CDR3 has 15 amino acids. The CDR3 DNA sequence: TGTGCCAGCAGTTTTGGGGACAGGGGATCTGAGACCCAGTACTTC. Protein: CASSFGDRGSETQYF.

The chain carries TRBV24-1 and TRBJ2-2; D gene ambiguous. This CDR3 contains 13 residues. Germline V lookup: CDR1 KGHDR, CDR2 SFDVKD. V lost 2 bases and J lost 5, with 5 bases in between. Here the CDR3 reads CATSDSRTGELFF. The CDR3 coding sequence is TGTGCCACCAGTGATTCCAGAACCGGGGAGCTGTTTTTT.

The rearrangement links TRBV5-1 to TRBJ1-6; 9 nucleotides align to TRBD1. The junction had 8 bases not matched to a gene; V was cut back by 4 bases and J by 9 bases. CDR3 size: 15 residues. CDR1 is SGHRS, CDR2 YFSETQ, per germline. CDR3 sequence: CASSDGTGLVSPLHF. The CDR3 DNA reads TGCGCCAGCAGCGACGGGACAGGGCTTGTTTCACCCCTCCACTTT.